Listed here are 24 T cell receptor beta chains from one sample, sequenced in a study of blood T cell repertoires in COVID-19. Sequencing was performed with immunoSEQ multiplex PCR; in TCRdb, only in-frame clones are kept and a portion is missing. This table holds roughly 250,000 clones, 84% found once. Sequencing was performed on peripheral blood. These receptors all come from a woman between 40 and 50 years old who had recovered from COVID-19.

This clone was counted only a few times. The CDR3 spells CASSKGNPGQFDEQFF. The CDR3 nucleotides read TGTGCCAGCAGTAAGGGAAACCCGGGACAGTTCGATGAGCAGTTCTTC. The gene calls are TRBV2 and TRBJ2-1, with 7 bases fitting TRBD1. V was pared by 5 bases and J by 8 bases, with 15 bases of the junction left unmatched. The CDR3 totals 16 residues. Germline CDR1 SNHLY, CDR2 FYNNEI.

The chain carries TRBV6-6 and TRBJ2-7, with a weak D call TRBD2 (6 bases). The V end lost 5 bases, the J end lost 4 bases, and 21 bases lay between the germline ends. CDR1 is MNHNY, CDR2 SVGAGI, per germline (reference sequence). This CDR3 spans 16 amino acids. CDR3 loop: CASSRSREFLFYEQYF. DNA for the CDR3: TGTGCCAGCAGTCGCTCCCGGGAGTTTCTGTTTTACGAGCAGTACTTC.

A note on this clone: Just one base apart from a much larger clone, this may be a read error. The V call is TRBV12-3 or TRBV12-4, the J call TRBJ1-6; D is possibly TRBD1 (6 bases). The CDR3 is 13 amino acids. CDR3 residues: CVSTLTGRSPLHF. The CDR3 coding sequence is TGTGTCAGCACCCTGACAGGTCGGTCACCCCTCCACTTT.

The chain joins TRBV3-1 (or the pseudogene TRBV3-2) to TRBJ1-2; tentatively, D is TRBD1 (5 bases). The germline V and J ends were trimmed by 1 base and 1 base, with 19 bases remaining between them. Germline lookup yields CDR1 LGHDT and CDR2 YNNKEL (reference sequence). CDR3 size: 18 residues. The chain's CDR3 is CASSQGGGRPAFNYGYTF. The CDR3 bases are TGTGCCAGCAGCCAAGGGGGGGGTCGTCCCGCCTTTAACTATGGCTACACCTTC.

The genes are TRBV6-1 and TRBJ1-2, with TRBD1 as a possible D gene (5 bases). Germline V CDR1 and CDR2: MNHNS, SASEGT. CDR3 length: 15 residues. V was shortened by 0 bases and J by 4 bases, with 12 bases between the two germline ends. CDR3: CASSEALGRAYGYTF. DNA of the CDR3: TGTGCCAGCAGTGAAGCGCTCGGCAGGGCCTATGGCTACACCTTC.

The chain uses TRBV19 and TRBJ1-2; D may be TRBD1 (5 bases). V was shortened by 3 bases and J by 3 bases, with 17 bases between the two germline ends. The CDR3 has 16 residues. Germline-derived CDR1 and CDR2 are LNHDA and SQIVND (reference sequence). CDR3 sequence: CASSIGGTLEHYGYTF. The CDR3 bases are TGTGCCAGTAGTATTGGAGGGACTCTCGAACACTATGGCTACACCTTC.

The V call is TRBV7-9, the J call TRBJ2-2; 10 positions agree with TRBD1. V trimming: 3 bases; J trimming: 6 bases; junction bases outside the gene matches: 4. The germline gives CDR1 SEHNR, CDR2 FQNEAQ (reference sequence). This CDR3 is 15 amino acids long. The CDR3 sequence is CASSFRDRGAGELFF. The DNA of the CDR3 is TGTGCCAGCAGCTTCCGGGACAGGGGAGCCGGGGAGCTGTTTTTT.

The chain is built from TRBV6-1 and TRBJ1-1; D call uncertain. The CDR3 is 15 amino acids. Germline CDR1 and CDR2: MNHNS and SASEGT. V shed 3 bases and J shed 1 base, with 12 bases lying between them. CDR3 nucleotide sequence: TGTGCCAGCAGTGAGAGGCAACACGAGAACACTGAAGCTTTCTTT. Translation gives CASSERQHENTEAFF.

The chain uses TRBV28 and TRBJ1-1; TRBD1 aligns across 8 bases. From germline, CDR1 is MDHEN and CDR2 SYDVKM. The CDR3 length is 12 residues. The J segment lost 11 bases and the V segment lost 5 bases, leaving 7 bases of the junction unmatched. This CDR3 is CASSLGQGKAFF. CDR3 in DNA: TGTGCCAGCAGTCTCGGACAGGGTAAGGCTTTCTTT.

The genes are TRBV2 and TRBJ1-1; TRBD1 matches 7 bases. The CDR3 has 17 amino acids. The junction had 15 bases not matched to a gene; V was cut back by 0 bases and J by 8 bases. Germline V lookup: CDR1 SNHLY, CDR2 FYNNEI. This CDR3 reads CASSEAGTVSDRTEAFF. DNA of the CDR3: TGTGCCAGCAGTGAAGCGGGGACAGTCAGCGACCGGACGGAAGCTTTCTTT.

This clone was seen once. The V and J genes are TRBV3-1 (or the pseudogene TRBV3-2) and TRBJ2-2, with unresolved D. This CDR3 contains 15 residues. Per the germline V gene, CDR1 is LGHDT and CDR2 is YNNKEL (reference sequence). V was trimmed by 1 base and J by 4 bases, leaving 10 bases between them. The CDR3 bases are TGTGCCAGCAGCCAAGTCCCCCTATCCACCGGGGAGCTGTTTTTT. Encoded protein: CASSQVPLSTGELFF.

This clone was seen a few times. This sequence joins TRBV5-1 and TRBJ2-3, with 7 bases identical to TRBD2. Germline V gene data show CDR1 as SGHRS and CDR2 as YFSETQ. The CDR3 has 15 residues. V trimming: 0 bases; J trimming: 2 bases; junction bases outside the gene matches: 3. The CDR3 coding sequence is TGCGCCAGCAGCTTGGGACAGCGGGACACAGATACGCAGTATTTT. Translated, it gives CASSLGQRDTDTQYF.

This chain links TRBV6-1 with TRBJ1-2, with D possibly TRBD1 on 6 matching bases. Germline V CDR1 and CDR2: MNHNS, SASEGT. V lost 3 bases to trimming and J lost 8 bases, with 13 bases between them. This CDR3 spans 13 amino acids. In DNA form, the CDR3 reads TGTGCCAGCAGTGACCACAGGACAGTCGGCTACACCTTC. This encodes CASSDHRTVGYTF.

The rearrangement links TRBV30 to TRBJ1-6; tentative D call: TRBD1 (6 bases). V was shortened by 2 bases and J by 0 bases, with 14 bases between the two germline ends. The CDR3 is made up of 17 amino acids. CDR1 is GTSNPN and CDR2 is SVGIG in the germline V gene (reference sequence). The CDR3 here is CAWSSTGTNSYNSPLHF. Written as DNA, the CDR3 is TGTGCCTGGAGTTCAACAGGGACAAACTCCTATAATTCACCCCTCCACTTT.

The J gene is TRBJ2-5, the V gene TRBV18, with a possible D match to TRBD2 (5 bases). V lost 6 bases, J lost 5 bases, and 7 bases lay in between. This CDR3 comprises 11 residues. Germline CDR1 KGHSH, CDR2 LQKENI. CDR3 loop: CASSPGETQYF. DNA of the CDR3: TGTGCCAGCTCGCCGGGGGAGACCCAGTACTTC.

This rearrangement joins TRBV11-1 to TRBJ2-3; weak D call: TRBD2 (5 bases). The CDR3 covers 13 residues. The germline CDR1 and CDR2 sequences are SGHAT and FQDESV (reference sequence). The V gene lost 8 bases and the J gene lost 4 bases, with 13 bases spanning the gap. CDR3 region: CASRGRGPDTQYF. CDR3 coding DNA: TGTGCCAGCCGGGGAAGAGGGCCAGATACGCAGTATTTT.

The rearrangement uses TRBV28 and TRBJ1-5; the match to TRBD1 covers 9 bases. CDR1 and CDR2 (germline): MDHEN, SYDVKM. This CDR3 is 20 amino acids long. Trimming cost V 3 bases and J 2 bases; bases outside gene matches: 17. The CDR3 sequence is CASSFSSLGQGLMGNQPQHF. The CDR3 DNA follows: TGTGCCAGCAGTTTTTCAAGTTTGGGACAGGGTCTGATGGGCAATCAGCCCCAGCATTTT.

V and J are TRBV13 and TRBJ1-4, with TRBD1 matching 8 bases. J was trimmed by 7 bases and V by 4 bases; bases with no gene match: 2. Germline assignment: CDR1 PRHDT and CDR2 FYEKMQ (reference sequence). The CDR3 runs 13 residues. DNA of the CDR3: TGTGCCAGCAGCTCAGACAGGGGTGAAAAACTGTTTTTT. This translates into CASSSDRGEKLFF.

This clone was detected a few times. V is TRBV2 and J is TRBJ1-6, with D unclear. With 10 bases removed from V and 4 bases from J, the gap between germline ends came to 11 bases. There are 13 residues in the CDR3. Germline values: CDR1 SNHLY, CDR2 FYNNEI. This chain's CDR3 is CAIVGGYNSPLHF. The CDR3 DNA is TGTGCCATAGTGGGCGGGTATAATTCACCCCTCCACTTT.

CDR3 coding DNA: TGTGCCAGTAGTATTCTACCCCCGGCAGGGGGCTTCACCGGGGAGCTGTTTTTT. Translation: CASSILPPAGGFTGELFF. V is TRBV19 and J is TRBJ2-2; TRBD1 agrees at 8 bases. The V segment lost 3 bases and the J segment 4 bases; nucleotides outside the gene matches: 13. Germline CDR1 reads LNHDA; CDR2 reads SQIVND (reference sequence). CDR3 size: 18 residues.

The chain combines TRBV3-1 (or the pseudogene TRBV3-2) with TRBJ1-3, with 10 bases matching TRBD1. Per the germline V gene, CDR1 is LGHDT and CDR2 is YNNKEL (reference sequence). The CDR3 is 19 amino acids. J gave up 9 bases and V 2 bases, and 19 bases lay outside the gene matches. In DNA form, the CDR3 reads TGTGCCAGCAGCCAACCTCATCTCCCGGGGGACAGGGGTGTAATCACCATATATTTT. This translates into CASSQPHLPGDRGVITIYF.

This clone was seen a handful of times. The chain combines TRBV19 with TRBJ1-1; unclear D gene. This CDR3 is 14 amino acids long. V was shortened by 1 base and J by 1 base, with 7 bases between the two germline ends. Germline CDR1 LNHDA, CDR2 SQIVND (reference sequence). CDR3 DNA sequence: TGTGCCAGTAGTATAGGCGGAGGGAACACTGAAGCTTTCTTT. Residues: CASSIGGGNTEAFF.

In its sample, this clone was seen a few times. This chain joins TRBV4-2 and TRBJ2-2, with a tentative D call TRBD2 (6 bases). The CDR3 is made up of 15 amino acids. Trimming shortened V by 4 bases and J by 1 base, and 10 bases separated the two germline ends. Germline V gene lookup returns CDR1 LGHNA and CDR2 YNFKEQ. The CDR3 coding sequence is TGTGCCAGCAGCCTCACTAGCCGGAACACCGGGGAGCTGTTTTTT. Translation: CASSLTSRNTGELFF.

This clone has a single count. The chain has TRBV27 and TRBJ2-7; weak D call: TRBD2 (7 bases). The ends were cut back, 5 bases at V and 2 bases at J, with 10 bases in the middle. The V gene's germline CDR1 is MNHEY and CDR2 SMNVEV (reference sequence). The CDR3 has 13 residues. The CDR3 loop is CASSQGGAYEQYF. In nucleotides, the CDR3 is TGTGCCAGCAGTCAAGGGGGGGCCTACGAGCAGTACTTC.